This is a list of T cell receptor beta chains from one sample in a study of T cell repertoires in cytomegalovirus infection. TCRdb fed the reads into MiXCR, producing one record per CDR3 protein. The table has 250,000 to 300,000 distinct CDR3 sequences, over 15% seen once. Sequencing was carried out using CD8+ T cells from PBMCs. Receptors were obtained from a human donor in good health (CMV status not recorded). Some clones in this sample may be carry-over from other donors' samples. Both conserved end residues are part of each CDR3.

CDR3	V	length
CASSLAQEDMNTEAFF	TRBV5-4	16
CASSSHTGLNQPQHF	TRBV5-5	15
CASSPTGLFTDTQYF	TRBV9	15
CASSQDLLVSGGARGTDTQYF	TRBV4-2	21
CASSHRGGQGVGGETQYF	TRBV4-1	18
CASSFTGGMTGELFF	TRBV6-2/TRBV6-3	15
CSVEAPGTGTYEQYF	TRBV29-1	15
CASSLALFVSGEKGGEQYF	TRBV7-2	19
CASSYLLEPSTDTQYF	TRBV12-3/TRBV12-4	16
CASSVGPIDNTQYF	TRBV6-6	14
CASSSTDRASEQFF	TRBV7-6	14
CASSFGQGGAGELFF	TRBV4-1	15
CASSLAASGIKFYEQYF	TRBV7-2	17
CASSGLAGGTYEQYF	TRBV27	15
CASSYPGQGGRAQHF	TRBV6-6	15
CASRSGTGYYNEQFF	TRBV7-2	15
CASSQRLDYEQYF	TRBV4-2	13
CASSTRGTGDSYEQYF	TRBV2	16
CSAGYGTVPYNEQFF	TRBV20-1	15
CASNRGREQFF	TRBV7-9	11
CASSLWGTGLYNEQFF	TRBV28	16
CASGLDISRGYTF	TRBV5-6	13
CSAHSGTTNTGELFF	TRBV20-1	15
CASSKVGHNEQFF	TRBV28	13
CASSFVSAFEDYGYTF	TRBV7-9	16
CASSPQGETEAFF	TRBV6-5	13
CASSQEGGQGTDTQYF	TRBV14	16
CASSLNTGLLEAFF	TRBV27	14
CASSYGSLASEQYF	TRBV6-2/TRBV6-3	14
CASSPEGGPNYGYTF	TRBV7-2	15
CASKKETGPYNEQFF	TRBV5-4	15
CASSTELVNQPQHF	TRBV7-9	14
CASSLPAAGQTDYNEQFF	TRBV7-9	18
CSVVWQNTGELFF	TRBV29-1	13
CSAPDYSYEQYF	TRBV20-1	12
CASTSRDLSYEQYF	TRBV13	14
CSALAPGQKATEAFF	TRBV29-1	15
CASKTWGFSSYNEQFF	TRBV6-1	16
CASTRTGGFQETQYF	TRBV2	15
CASSYSGPGGNSPLHF	TRBV6-5	16
CASSRIKDRGYGADTQYF	TRBV14	18
CSARGGGMNTEAFF	TRBV20-1	14
CASSQGPTNTIYF	TRBV14	13
CASRQGSGTEAFF	TRBV2	13
CSLDPGTGELFF	TRBV29-1	12
CASSLSLSSTDTQYF	TRBV7-8	15
CASSALAYYEQYF	TRBV2	13
CATSSGAPSGANVLTF	TRBV15	16
CASSLAPGQGSWEQYF	TRBV7-8	16
CASSLGTHVYGYTF	TRBV11-3	14
CASSVWRGGGNEQFF	TRBV2	15
CASSHDGQGPLLNTEAFF	TRBV5-6	18
CASSLTAGGYEQYF	TRBV7-8	14
CASSHEAGGTYNSPLHF	TRBV14	17
CASTGGTGASYTF	TRBV4-1	13